This T cell receptor (beta chain) comes out of a study of T-cell memory formation after mild COVID-19. Turning to the study itself: TCR clusters largely stayed donor specific. General observations from the study: The appearance of some responding clones in pre-infection memory suggested that cross-reactive memory joined. Proof of SARS-CoV-2 specificity was absent for the second-wave clones that crested on day 37.

V lost 0 bases and J 6 bases, leaving 9 bases between the germline ends. This CDR3 has 14 amino acids. CDR1 and CDR2 (germline): LGHDT, YNNKEL (reference sequence). TCRdb reanalysed the 5' RACE reads using MiXCR and keeps one entry per CDR3 protein. Of approximately 480,000 distinct CDR3 sequences in the sample, 18% were seen once. This clonotype appeared a few times. What it recognizes is unknown. The sequence was obtained from an adult woman who had mild COVID-19 (a few samples of this study predate the infection). Cell type and time point are not known. Input material: PBMCs or a T cell subset sorted from them (not recorded which). The chain combines TRBV3-1 with TRBJ1-5; tentative D call: TRBD1 (6 bases). DNA of the CDR3: TGTGCCAGCAGCCAAGACGTAGGGGGTCAGCCCCAGCATTTT. This translates into CASSQDVGGQPQHF.